Below are 20 T cell receptor beta chains sequenced from a single sample in a study of T cells expressing NK-cell markers. One entry per CDR3 protein, without DNA, is what TCRdb gives after re-calling the 5' RACE reads. The listing contains a few hundred thousand distinct CDR3 sequences. Sequences were obtained from blood T cells: a sorted CD56 or NKG2C T cell subset, CD4+ or CD8+ T cells, or bulk PBMC T cells (not recorded which). These receptor sequences come from a man aged 18 to 69 in good health.

This chain uses TRBV7-9 with TRBJ2-7; TCRdb picks TRBD1, but there is no DNA to check that call. This CDR3 contains 13 residues. Per germline, CDR1 SEHNR and CDR2 FQNEAQ (reference sequence). The CDR3: CASSHGTARRKYF. Full variable domain (rest looked up from reference TRBV7-9 and TRBJ2-7): DTGVSQNPRHKITKRGQNVTFRCDPISEHNRLYWYRQTLGQGPEFLTYFQNEAQLEKSRLLSDRFSAERPKGSFSTLEIQRTEQGDSAMYLCASSHGTARRKYFGPGTRLTVT.

This rearrangement joins TRBV12-3 or TRBV12-4 to TRBJ2-3; the D call of TRBD1 rests on TCRdb alone, since no DNA is present to check it. The CDR3 covers 15 residues. The CDR3 reads CASRSTGERTDTQYF.

J is TRBJ2-7 and V is TRBV3-1; TCRdb's D gene call, TRBD1, goes unchecked for lack of DNA. Per germline, CDR1 LGHDT and CDR2 YNNKEL (reference sequence). This CDR3 is built from 19 residues. Here the CDR3 reads CASSLGTKGGLKDHYEQYF.

V and J are TRBV12-3 or TRBV12-4 and TRBJ2-5. The length of the CDR3 is 12 residues. CDR3 region: CASSKHGETQYF.

V and J are TRBV20-1 and TRBJ2-1; checking the TCRdb D call of TRBD1 is not possible without DNA. Per germline, CDR1 DFQATT and CDR2 SNEGSKA (reference sequence). This CDR3 is 14 amino acids long. Here the CDR3 reads CSASGDRGGNEQFF.

V gene TRBV6-1 combines with J gene TRBJ2-5; TCRdb selects TRBD1, and the lack of DNA leaves this call unchecked. The CDR3 is 18 amino acids. Germline V CDR1 and CDR2: MNHNS, SASEGT. The CDR3 sequence: CASSEAWDRGRGQETQYF.

The chain has TRBV27 and TRBJ1-4. Germline lookup yields CDR1 MNHEY and CDR2 SMNVEV (reference sequence). The CDR3 spans 14 residues. CDR3 loop: CASSLRVTNEKLFF.

V and J are TRBV29-1 and TRBJ1-1. CDR1 and CDR2 (germline): SQVTM, ANQGSEA. This CDR3 comprises 13 residues. The CDR3 sequence: CSVGRRNQAEAFF.

This sequence joins TRBV4-2 and TRBJ2-5; TCRdb designates TRBD1, a call that cannot be tested without DNA. Per germline, CDR1 LGHNA and CDR2 YNFKEQ. CDR3 length: 16 amino acids. Here the CDR3 reads CASSQEDRGLRETQYF.

The V gene is TRBV29-1, the J gene TRBJ2-5; TCRdb reports TRBD1, a call that lacks DNA to check it against. CDR1 SQVTM and CDR2 ANQGSEA come from the germline V gene. This CDR3 contains 13 residues. The chain's CDR3 is CSASRDSQETQYF.

J is TRBJ1-1 and V is TRBV7-8. CDR1 and CDR2 (germline): SGHVS, FQNEAQ. The CDR3 length is 14 residues. This chain's CDR3 is CASSRGELYTEAFF.

The rearrangement uses TRBV6-5 and TRBJ2-2; TCRdb proposes TRBD2, but this gene call is untestable without DNA. The CDR3 has 17 residues. Germline-derived CDR1 and CDR2 are MNHEY and SVGAGI. CDR3 amino acids: CASSYYLAGGNTGELFF.

The V gene is TRBV10-3, the J gene TRBJ2-7; there is no DNA to check the TCRdb D call of TRBD2. CDR1 and CDR2 (germline): ENHRY, SYGVKD. CDR3 length: 16 residues. This CDR3 reads CAIGVRSGGPPYEQYF.

This chain connects TRBV3-1 to TRBJ2-3. Germline CDR1 LGHDT, CDR2 YNNKEL (reference sequence). The CDR3 runs to 15 residues. CDR3 region: CASSQDIVRTDTQYF.

The rearrangement links TRBV13 to TRBJ1-6; TCRdb picks TRBD1, but there is no DNA to check that call. The CDR3 has 14 amino acids. The V gene's germline CDR1 is PRHDT and CDR2 FYEKMQ (reference sequence). The CDR3 is CASSPTGRQSPLHF.

This chain joins TRBV18 and TRBJ2-2. The CDR3 is made up of 16 amino acids. Germline loops: CDR1 KGHSH, CDR2 LQKENI. The CDR3 protein is CASSPPYLSDTGELFF.

The chain carries TRBV29-1 and TRBJ2-1; there is no DNA to check the TCRdb D call of TRBD2. Germline V gene sequence: CDR1 SQVTM, CDR2 ANQGSEA. CDR3 length: 12 residues. This CDR3 is CSVEELAGSKFF.

This chain uses TRBV10-3 with TRBJ1-5; TCRdb designates TRBD1, a call that cannot be tested without DNA. This CDR3 spans 14 amino acids. Germline V gives CDR1 ENHRY, CDR2 SYGVKD. The CDR3 here is CAISESGRPQPQHF.

The chain uses TRBV2 and TRBJ2-7; TCRdb selects TRBD1, and the lack of DNA leaves this call unchecked. The CDR3 spans 16 residues. The germline gives CDR1 SNHLY, CDR2 FYNNEI. The CDR3 here is CASRDPSSGGAYEQYF.

The V and J genes are TRBV20-1 and TRBJ2-7; as DNA is missing, the TRBD2 call by TCRdb cannot be tested. In germline, CDR1 is DFQATT, CDR2 SNEGSKA (reference sequence). The CDR3 extends over 15 amino acids. CDR3 sequence reads: CSARRASGDAYEQYF.